This T cell receptor (beta chain) was captured in a study of HIV-infected patients and healthy controls. All unsorted peripheral T cells were captured because whole blood was used without fractionation. This CDR3 is built from 12 residues. The trim removed 4 bases at V and 7 bases at J, leaving 1 base unmatched. Looked up from germline, CDR1 is SGHVS and CDR2 is FQNEAQ. This clonotype was detected many times. What it recognizes is unknown. The study, taken as a whole, reports: MAIT alpha-chain CDR3s were frequent in healthy controls, depleted in HIV+. Healthy control repertoires had roughly threefold more distinct CDR3s than untreated HIV+ repertoires, and higher Shannon diversity.

About 540 ng RNA was reverse transcribed with alpha and beta constant-region primers. Alpha and beta chain libraries were made separately by chain-specific third strand synthesis with multiplexing indices. TCRdb reprocessed the 5' RACE reads via MiXCR and lists one record per CDR3 protein. The table lists 17,000 or so distinct CDR3 sequences, about 5% of them singletons. This rearrangement joins TRBV7-8 to TRBJ2-1, with TRBD1 matching 7 bases. Material: blood. This receptor was taken from an adult in good health. The DNA of the CDR3 is TGTGCCAGCAGCTCCAGGGGGAATGAGCAGTTCTTC. Protein sequence: CASSSRGNEQFF. Complete variable domain (other parts from reference TRBV7-8 and TRBJ2-1): GAGVSQSPRYKVAKRGQDVALRCDPISGHVSLFWYQQALGQGPEFLTYFQNEAQLDKSGLPSDRFFAERPEGSVSTLKIQRTQQEDSAVYLCASSSRGNEQFFGPGTRLTVL.